This T cell receptor (beta chain) emerged from a study of shared clonotypes between healthy human individuals (TCRdb year 2020). As for the study more broadly: A couple of women and three men aged 18 to 49 years were included in the cohort. Leukapheresis yielded between about 0.8 and 8.9 billion PBMCs per donor. For each donor, CD4 naive and CD4 memory were each run on three plates, CD8 naive on two plates, and CD8 memory on one plate. Blood TCR repertoires of about five healthy adults were deeply sequenced to estimate repertoire size and the extent of clonotype sharing between individuals. To increase sequencing depth and limit assay-specific biases, different laboratories used diverse techniques to prepare libraries and sequence TCR repertoires.

Using the deep immunoSEQ assay, TCR CDR3 regions were amplified from genomic DNA by multiplex PCR. Extracted genomic DNA from each cell subset was spread evenly across all wells of several immunoSEQ 96-well plates, with each plate serving as a replicate. Each replicate PCR for sorted subsets received roughly 0.2 ug genomic DNA, equal to roughly 30,000 T cell genomes. Purified libraries were quantified with a Qubit 3.0 fluorometer, sized on a Bioanalyzer 2100, and re-quantified with the KAPA Library Quantification kit. Each immunoSEQ 96-well plate was sequenced on its own single-read 150-cycle Illumina NextSeq 550 flow cell. In the source study's methods: Because the immunoSEQ output held only junctional sequences and lacked quality scores, the filtering could not match the filtering applied to full-length reads. Sequences were annotated with PyIR, a Python wrapper for IgBLAST v1.9, using IMGT germline references to assign V/J genes and CDR3. Reads were filtered out if the reads had weak V/J assignments (E-value above 1e-6), no CDR3, stop codons, out-of-frame junctions, or ambiguous translated residues. V3J clonotypes were defined as sequences sharing the same inferred V gene, J gene, and CDR3 amino acid sequence. To compute the percentage overlap between repertoires, the number of shared unique clonotypes was divided by the size of the smaller repertoire. Richness of each repertoire was evaluated using RTK rarefaction, the Chao1 estimator, and Recon v2.1 estimates of unobserved clonotypes. Generation probabilities for all TCRbeta clonotypes obtained by the gDNA method from a handful of donors were computed using OLGA. TCRdb obtained this table from immuneACCESS and retained in-frame rearrangements with V and J assigned. These tables miss some clones; where compared with another copy, unresolved V genes account for less than half of the shortfall, and the remainder is unexplained. V, J and clone size derive from that table, while D and trimming were established from the DNA sequence. In all, the sample holds about 600,000 clones, and 95% to 98% of those were seen once. About 0.057% of the sample goes to the ten largest clones.

Comment on this clone: It lacks a known antigen. No quality values exist for individual bases; no much larger clone is one base distant.

Healthy HIV-negative adults with no recently reported acute infections or vaccinations were included as donors. Every donor was a Caucasian adult residing in Nashville, Tennessee, USA. CD4+ T cells were enriched by magnetic negative selection; naive cells were then positively selected on CD45RA, and the negative fraction formed the memory subset. After blood collection by leukapheresis, PBMCs were isolated using Ficoll-Histopaque density gradient centrifugation and then cryopreserved in the vapor phase of liquid nitrogen. Analytical flow cytometry was used to check the purity and quantity of every magnetically sorted T cell population. Genomic DNA was isolated from every sorted fraction and measured by UV absorbance on a Nanodrop 2000c. The cysteine opens and the phenylalanine closes a CDR3 of 13 amino acids. Just CDR3 DNA is preserved here, 39 bases in frame from base 1. At the junction V is shortened by 4 bases and J by 7 bases, with 11 bases in between. For CDR1 and CDR2, the germline V gene (reference sequence) lists LNHDA and SQIVND.

Overall study outcomes, separate from this receptor: The genetic and exposure-history diversity represented was limited by the small number of donors. Higher generation probabilities were observed for clonotypes shared by all four sorted-subset donors than for non-shared clonotypes. Pairwise subsampling indicated that sequencing depth was expected to affect the degree of clonotype sharing among donors. Sharing across four donors was observed for approximately 4.6% of naive CD4, less than 4% of naive CD8, about 2.5% of memory CD4, and around 0.42% of memory CD8 clonotypes. Estimated clonotype richness was generally larger for naive than for memory subsets. Rarefaction of sorted-subset datasets indicated incomplete sequencing despite the large sequencing depth. Sampling was restricted to blood, and TCR repertoires in tissue are likely to differ from TCR repertoires in blood.

Input material: naive CD4+ T cells sorted from blood. The cell subset or site label, read with the paper, signifies: CD45RA+ positively selected. The rearranged segments are TRBV19 and TRBJ2-1; the D gene cannot be named for sure. The sequence came from a woman in her 30s in good health. CDR3 reads: CASSNGANNEQFF. The nucleotide sequence reads as follows: TGTGCCAGTAGTAACGGAGCCAATAATGAGCAGTTCTTC.